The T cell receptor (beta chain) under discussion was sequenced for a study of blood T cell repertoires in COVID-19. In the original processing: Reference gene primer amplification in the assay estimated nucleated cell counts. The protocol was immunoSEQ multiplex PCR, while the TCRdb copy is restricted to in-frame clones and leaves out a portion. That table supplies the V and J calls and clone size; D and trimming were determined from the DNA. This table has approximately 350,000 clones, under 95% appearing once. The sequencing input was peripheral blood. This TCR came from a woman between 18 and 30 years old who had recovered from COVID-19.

The CDR3 protein is CSASPVGGIGTDTQYF. CDR3 nucleotides: TGCAGTGCTAGTCCGGTTGGCGGGATTGGCACAGATACGCAGTATTTT. The gene calls are TRBV20-1 and TRBJ2-3, with D perhaps matching TRBD2 (6 bases). V lost 3 bases to trimming and J lost 1 base, with 17 bases between them. CDR3 length equals 16 residues. From germline, CDR1 is DFQATT and CDR2 SNEGSKA (reference sequence).